One and the same sample provided the 23 T cell receptor beta chains below, sequenced in a study of T cell repertoires in ileal Crohn's disease. Time point specified: inflamed ileum from the surgical specimen. Only in-frame clones appear in the TCRdb table, and some are missing; sequencing was by immunoSEQ multiplex PCR. The data hold about 6,600 clones, with approximately 83% observed a single time. The sample comprised ileal tissue. All receptors derive from an adult with Crohn's disease.

The gene calls are TRBV5-1 and TRBJ2-7; D remains unclear. The CDR3 sequence is 14 residues long. In germline, CDR1 is SGHRS, CDR2 YFSETQ. Trimming removed 4 bases from V and 2 bases from J, with 13 bases in between. CDR3 protein: CASSTLGMTYEQYF. The CDR3 bases are TGCGCCAGCAGCACCCTAGGGATGACCTACGAGCAGTACTTC.

The chain carries TRBV11-2 and TRBJ2-2, with D unresolved. This CDR3 region has 13 residues. Germline V CDR1 and CDR2: SGHAT, FQNNGV. V dropped 5 bases and J dropped 6 bases, with 10 bases sitting between them. The CDR3 coding sequence is TGTGCCAGCAGCCCTTACAGCTCCGGGGAGCTGTTTTTT. Its protein product is CASSPYSSGELFF.

This clone turned up a few times. V is TRBV28 and J is TRBJ2-3; 8 bases fit TRBD2. The V and J ends lost 10 bases and 2 bases, in that order; junction bases with no gene match: 11. The CDR3 sequence is 15 residues long. Germline CDR1 and CDR2: MDHEN and SYDVKM. CDR3 coding DNA: TGTGCCACCATAGGCGGGGGGACCCACACAGATACGCAGTATTTT. This encodes CATIGGGTHTDTQYF.

V and J are TRBV28 and TRBJ2-3; the match to TRBD2 covers 9 bases. CDR3 size: 17 residues. The ends lost 5 bases at V and 9 bases at J; junction bases unmatched: 18. Germline V CDR1 and CDR2: MDHEN, SYDVKM. As DNA, the CDR3 is TGTGCCAGCAGTCCCCCAGGTAGCGGGGGCCCTCGGGTGACGCAGTATTTT. It is translated as CASSPPGSGGPRVTQYF.

The CDR3: CASSRTVHPGNTIYF. The CDR3 nucleotides read TGTGCCAGCAGCCGGACAGTTCATCCTGGAAACACCATATATTTT. J is TRBJ1-3 and V is TRBV7-2; possible D gene TRBD1, 6 bases. The germline V gene encodes CDR1 SGHTA and CDR2 FQGNSA. V was shortened by 5 bases and J by 2 bases, with 13 bases between the two germline ends. This CDR3 region has 15 residues.

This sequence joins TRBV5-1 and TRBJ1-1; maybe TRBD1 (5 bases). Germline CDR1 and CDR2: SGHRS and YFSETQ. The CDR3 spans 14 residues. V lost 1 base and J 4 bases, leaving 11 bases between the germline ends. The DNA of the CDR3 is TGCGCCAGCAGCTTGCTAGGGGCCGGCACTGAAGCTTTCTTT. It codes for CASSLLGAGTEAFF.

This clone was counted between two and nine times. V gene TRBV7-9 combines with J gene TRBJ1-1, with 7 bases that match TRBD1. Trimming took 4 bases from V and 2 from J; bases not matched to a gene: 4. There are 14 residues in the CDR3. The V gene's germline CDR1 is SEHNR and CDR2 FQNEAQ (reference sequence). Here the CDR3 DNA reads TGTGCCAGCAGCTGGGGGACAGCAAACACTGAAGCTTTCTTT. It encodes CASSWGTANTEAFF.

This chain connects TRBV29-1 to TRBJ2-1; no firm D call. The CDR3 is 13 residues long. Germline V gene data show CDR1 as SQVTM and CDR2 as ANQGSEA. V was trimmed by 6 bases and J by 0 bases, leaving 9 bases between them. CDR3 sequence: CSVRMGSYNEQFF. The CDR3 region has the DNA TGCAGCGTCAGGATGGGCTCCTACAATGAGCAGTTCTTC.

The chain carries TRBV28 and TRBJ1-5; the match to TRBD1 covers 8 bases. J was trimmed by 5 bases and V by 2 bases; bases with no gene match: 5. CDR3 length: 15 residues. CDR1 and CDR2 (germline): MDHEN, SYDVKM. The CDR3 DNA follows: TGTGCCAGCAGTTTAGGACAGGGAGTGTATCAGCCCCAGCATTTT. It codes for CASSLGQGVYQPQHF. The full variable domain, in which reference TRBV28 and TRBJ1-5 provide the parts outside the CDR3, is DVKVTQSSRYLVKRTGEKVFLECVQDMDHENMFWYRQDPGLGLRLIYFSYDVKMKEKGDIPEGYSVSREKKERFSLILESASTNQTSMYLCASSLGQGVYQPQHFGDGTRLSIL.

This chain links TRBV5-1 with TRBJ1-4; D call uncertain. The germline V and J ends were trimmed by 2 bases and 6 bases, with 14 bases remaining between them. The CDR3 totals 15 residues. The germline gives CDR1 SGHRS, CDR2 YFSETQ. CDR3 nucleotide sequence: TGCGCCAGCAGCTTTTCTGCCGGCCAGGATGAAAAACTGTTTTTT. Translating gives CASSFSAGQDEKLFF.

This rearrangement joins TRBV4-2 to TRBJ1-2; D unresolved. CDR1 is LGHNA, CDR2 YNFKEQ, per germline. Trimming left V 0 bases short and J 3 bases short, with 11 bases between. There are 15 residues in the CDR3. CDR3 DNA sequence: TGTGCCAGCAGCCAAGATCCGAAGGGCGACTATGGCTACACCTTC. Amino acid sequence: CASSQDPKGDYGYTF.

The CDR3 protein is CASSPGQGATDTQYF. CDR3 DNA sequence: TGTGCCAGCAGCCCAGGACAGGGGGCGACGGATACGCAGTATTTT. The chain uses TRBV4-2 and TRBJ2-3, with 11 nucleotides matching TRBD1. This CDR3 comprises 15 residues. Germline V gene lookup returns CDR1 LGHNA and CDR2 YNFKEQ. The trim removed 4 bases at V and 6 bases at J, leaving 6 bases unmatched.

The gene calls are TRBV30 and TRBJ1-3; 7 positions match TRBD1. CDR3 length: 15 amino acids. The V segment lost 0 bases and the J segment 2 bases; nucleotides outside the gene matches: 4. Germline assignment: CDR1 GTSNPN and CDR2 SVGIG (reference sequence). The CDR3 DNA sequence: TGTGCCTGGAGTGTAGGGGACAGAGCTGGAAACACCATATATTTT. This translates into CAWSVGDRAGNTIYF.

This clone was seen once. The chain combines TRBV5-5 with TRBJ1-1; D may be TRBD1 (5 bases). Deletions cut 4 bases from V and 7 bases from J, with 14 bases between. The CDR3 totals 13 residues. The germline V gene encodes CDR1 SGHKS and CDR2 YYEKEE (reference sequence). This CDR3 reads CASSPATQDEAFF. DNA for the CDR3: TGTGCCAGCAGCCCCGCCACACAGGATGAAGCTTTCTTT.

The chain joins TRBV5-4 to TRBJ1-2; TRBD1 aligns across 7 bases. Trimming took 2 bases from V and 10 from J; bases not matched to a gene: 8. The CDR3 is made up of 13 amino acids. Germline loops: CDR1 SGHNT, CDR2 YYREEE (reference sequence). The CDR3 nucleotides are TGTGCCAGCAGCTTAGACAGGGTCTCGATCTACACCTTC. Translated: CASSLDRVSIYTF.

The chain carries TRBV27 and TRBJ1-1; 7 bases line up with TRBD1. The CDR3 runs to 16 residues. The junction had 7 bases not matched to a gene; V was cut back by 3 bases and J by 0 bases. The germline V gene encodes CDR1 MNHEY and CDR2 SMNVEV (reference sequence). DNA of the CDR3: TGTGCCAGCAGTTTCGACAGGGACCGTATGAACACTGAAGCTTTCTTT. As protein: CASSFDRDRMNTEAFF.

J is TRBJ2-2 and V is TRBV19, with D possibly being TRBD2 (5 bases). CDR1 is LNHDA and CDR2 is SQIVND in the germline V gene (reference sequence). V shed 4 bases and J shed 5 bases, with 5 bases lying between them. The CDR3 covers 12 residues. DNA of the CDR3: TGTGCCAGTAGTACGGGGACCGGGGAGCTGTTTTTT. Translation: CASSTGTGELFF.

The V and J genes are TRBV6-4 and TRBJ1-5; no reliable D call. CDR3 size: 13 residues. Trimming left V 4 bases short and J 0 bases short, with 4 bases between. In germline, CDR1 is MRHNA, CDR2 SNTAGT. CDR3 in amino acids: CASSGDSNQPQHF. The CDR3 DNA reads as TGTGCCAGCAGTGGGGATAGCAATCAGCCCCAGCATTTT.

This chain connects TRBV6-6 to TRBJ1-4; maybe TRBD1 (6 bases). Germline CDR1 MNHNY, CDR2 SVGAGI (reference sequence). This CDR3 has 12 amino acids. CDR3 protein: CAAQKRGEKLFF. Written as DNA, the CDR3 is TGTGCAGCTCAGAAGAGGGGGGAAAAACTGTTTTTT.

The chain links TRBV4-1 to TRBJ2-3; D is undetermined. The CDR3 covers 19 residues. Germline CDR1 reads MGHRA; CDR2 reads YSYEKL. V lost 4 bases, J lost 0 bases, and 23 bases lay in between. CDR3 nucleotide sequence: TGCGCCAGCAGCCCTCCGAATGGAATAGCCTCTAGAAGCACAGATACGCAGTATTTT. This codes for CASSPPNGIASRSTDTQYF.

The chain couples TRBV5-6 to TRBJ2-3; a weak D match, TRBD1 (5 bases). Looked up from germline, CDR1 is SGHDT and CDR2 is YYEEEE. CDR3 length equals 16 residues. V was trimmed by 4 bases and J by 5 bases, leaving 20 bases between them. The CDR3 DNA follows: TGTGCCAGCAGCCCCCTGGATAGGGGAAAGATAGATACGCAGTATTTT. It specifies CASSPLDRGKIDTQYF.

The rearrangement joins TRBV7-9 to TRBJ2-5, with D uncertain. V lost 4 bases and J 3 bases, leaving 15 bases between the germline ends. CDR1 SEHNR and CDR2 FQNEAQ come from the germline V gene (reference sequence). This CDR3 contains 15 residues. CDR3 amino acids: CASSSPGIDEETQYF. CDR3 nucleotide sequence: TGTGCCAGCAGCTCGCCTGGGATAGACGAAGAGACCCAGTACTTC.

This chain uses TRBV6-6 with TRBJ2-3; the match to TRBD2 covers 11 bases. V lost 6 bases, J lost 2 bases, and 7 bases stayed unmatched. CDR3 length equals 16 residues. Germline V gene data show CDR1 as MNHNY and CDR2 as SVGAGI (reference sequence). The DNA of the CDR3 is TGTGCCAGCAGACCACTAGCGGGGGTGTTCACAGATACGCAGTATTTT. Protein sequence: CASRPLAGVFTDTQYF.